Below are 7 T cell receptor beta chains sequenced from a single sample in a study of PD-1 blockade in classical Hodgkin lymphoma. The time point is: newly diagnosed, previously untreated cHL patient sample. With magnetic negative selection, CD4+ T cells were purified from PBMCs that had been thawed. TCRdb keeps only in-frame clones here, not all; method: immunoSEQ multiplex PCR. The sample yields fewer than 40,000 clones, approximately 90% seen once. Input material: CD4+ T cells from blood. These receptors originate from a human donor with classical Hodgkin lymphoma.

The chain carries TRBV19 and TRBJ1-5; D is unresolved. The CDR3 loop spans 15 amino acids. CDR1 is LNHDA, CDR2 SQIVND, per germline (reference sequence). With 5 bases removed from V and 2 bases from J, the gap between germline ends came to 13 bases. The CDR3 is CASSLPGFGNQPQHF. As DNA, the CDR3 is TGTGCCAGTAGTTTACCCGGGTTCGGCAATCAGCCCCAGCATTTT.

The chain joins TRBV28 to TRBJ2-1; 16 nucleotides align to TRBD2. V trimming: 9 bases; J trimming: 15 bases; junction bases outside the gene matches: 17. Germline CDR1 reads MDHEN; CDR2 reads SYDVKM. The CDR3 length is 16 residues. The CDR3 DNA sequence: TGTGCCAGTCTATCCGGGACTAGCGGGAGGGCCGGTGCTCGGTTCTTC. Translating it yields CASLSGTSGRAGARFF.

This chain uses TRBV7-2 with TRBJ1-2; D might be TRBD1 (6 bases). Per the germline V gene, CDR1 is SGHTA and CDR2 is FQGNSA. The V end lost 1 base, the J end lost 8 bases, and 14 bases lay between the germline ends. This CDR3 has 14 residues. The CDR3 here is CASSLDGGRGGYTF. The CDR3 bases are TGTGCCAGCAGCTTAGATGGGGGGCGCGGAGGCTACACCTTC.

The CDR3 DNA sequence: TGTGCCAGCAGCGTAGGCTGGGCTCTGAACACTGAAGCTTTCTTT. This translates into CASSVGWALNTEAFF. The chain couples TRBV9 to TRBJ1-1; D is uncertain. The CDR3 has 15 amino acids. Germline V gene lookup returns CDR1 SGDLS and CDR2 YYNGEE. The V and J ends lost 0 bases and 0 bases respectively, with 9 bases between them.

This chain links TRBV27 with TRBJ2-1; 14 bases are a match to TRBD2. Germline-derived CDR1 and CDR2 are MNHEY and SMNVEV (reference sequence). The CDR3 is 16 residues long. Unmatched junction bases numbered 2, after V lost 2 bases and J lost 5 bases. The CDR3: CASSLGTSGSNNEQFF. As DNA, the CDR3 is TGTGCCAGCAGTTTAGGGACTAGCGGGAGTAACAATGAGCAGTTCTTC.

The CDR3 here is CSVEGLAGSEQFF. CDR3 DNA: TGCAGCGTTGAAGGACTAGCGGGAAGTGAGCAGTTCTTC. The chain recombines TRBV29-1 with TRBJ2-1; 11 bases line up with TRBD2. CDR1 is SQVTM and CDR2 is ANQGSEA in the germline V gene. CDR3 length equals 13 residues. J gave up 9 bases and V 1 base, and 2 bases lay outside the gene matches.

The V and J genes are TRBV9 and TRBJ2-3; a weak D match, TRBD1 (5 bases). CDR1 and CDR2 (germline): SGDLS, YYNGEE. This CDR3 region has 14 residues. Trimming left V 3 bases short and J 5 bases short, with 13 bases between. The CDR3, as DNA: TGTGCCAGCAGCGAGGGAAAAAGGGGAGATACGCAGTATTTT. Translated: CASSEGKRGDTQYF.